The following is a T cell receptor beta chain sequence with its context. This sample is drawn from a study of pediatric ulcerative colitis. The survey-level immunoSEQ assay was used. TCRdb's copy holds only in-frame clones and misses some; the assay was immunoSEQ multiplex PCR. The sample yields over 15,000 clones, 74% seen once. In germline, CDR1 is SGHRS, CDR2 YFSETQ. Trimming pared 0 bases from V and 1 base from J, leaving 14 bases between. CDR3 length equals 17 residues. During colonoscopy, one to two rectal pinch biopsies were collected. This sequence originates from a girl between 10 and 17 years old with moderate ulcerative colitis. This chain connects TRBV5-1 to TRBJ2-4, with a tentative D call TRBD1 (5 bases). Material for sequencing was gut tissue. The CDR3 DNA reads as TGCGCCAGCAGCTTGGACGGGTGGGGCTCGGCCAAAAACATTCAGTACTTC. Its protein product is CASSLDGWGSAKNIQYF.